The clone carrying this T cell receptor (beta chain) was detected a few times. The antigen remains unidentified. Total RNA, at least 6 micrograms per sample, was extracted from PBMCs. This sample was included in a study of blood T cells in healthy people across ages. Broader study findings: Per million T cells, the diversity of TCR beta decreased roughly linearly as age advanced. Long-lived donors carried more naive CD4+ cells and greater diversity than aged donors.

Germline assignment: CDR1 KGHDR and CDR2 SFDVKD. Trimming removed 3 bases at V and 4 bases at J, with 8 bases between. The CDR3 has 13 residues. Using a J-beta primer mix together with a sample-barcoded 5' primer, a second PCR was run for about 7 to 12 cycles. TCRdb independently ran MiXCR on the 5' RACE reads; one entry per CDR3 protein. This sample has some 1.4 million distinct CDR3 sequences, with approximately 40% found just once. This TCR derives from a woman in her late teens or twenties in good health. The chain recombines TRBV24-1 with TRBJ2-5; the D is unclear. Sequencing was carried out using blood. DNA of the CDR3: TGTGCCACCAGTGATCCCGCAACAGAGACCCAGTACTTC. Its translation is CATSDPATETQYF.